Each of the 16 T cell receptor beta chains below was sequenced from the same sample in a study of shared clonotypes between healthy human individuals. The method was immunoSEQ multiplex PCR; TCRdb's version includes in-frame clones alone and lacks a portion of them. This table has 2.3 million or so clones, 93% appearing once. The sequencing sample was made of naive CD4+ T cells from PBMCs. Subset specified: CD45RA+ positively selected. Source of these receptors: a man aged 18 to 29 in good health. Some clones in this sample may be carry-over from other donors' samples.

The CDR3 loop is CASSLNLRRETQYF. The DNA of the CDR3 is TGTGCCAGCAGCTTAAATCTGAGGCGAGAGACCCAGTACTTC. The rearrangement links TRBV7-9 to TRBJ2-5; D is unresolved. The CDR3 extends over 14 amino acids. Germline-derived CDR1 and CDR2 are SEHNR and FQNEAQ (reference sequence). Trimming left V 2 bases short and J 4 bases short, with 11 bases between.

The sample holds one count of this clone. V usage is TRBV28 and J usage is TRBJ2-5, with D unresolved. Looked up from germline, CDR1 is MDHEN and CDR2 is SYDVKM. The CDR3 sequence is 12 residues long. V gave up 7 bases and J gave up 11 bases, with 17 bases separating them. CDR3 sequence reads: CASTDSRKSQYF. In DNA form, the CDR3 reads TGTGCCAGCACTGATTCCAGAAAGTCGCAGTACTTC.

The chain is built from TRBV12-5 and TRBJ2-3; TRBD2 aligns across 9 bases. Per the germline V gene, CDR1 is LGHNT and CDR2 is FRNRAP. V lost 1 base to trimming and J lost 4 bases; unmatched junction nucleotides: 6. This CDR3 is built from 16 residues. CDR3 region: CASGLALAGYADTQYF. As DNA, the CDR3 is TGTGCTAGTGGTTTGGCCCTAGCGGGATACGCAGATACGCAGTATTTT.

The V and J genes are TRBV29-1 and TRBJ1-4, with D maybe TRBD1 (6 bases). Trimming took 6 bases from V and 2 from J, leaving 13 bases between them. The V gene's germline CDR1 is SQVTM and CDR2 ANQGSEA. The CDR3 consists of 14 residues. CDR3 nucleotide sequence: TGCAGCGTACAGGGATTTGCGACTAATGAAAAACTGTTTTTT. It codes for CSVQGFATNEKLFF.

As DNA, the CDR3 is TGTGCCAGCAGCTTAGGAAGAGGTTGGAATTCACCCCTCCACTTT. This gives the protein CASSLGRGWNSPLHF. The chain joins TRBV13 to TRBJ1-6; no definite D call. Germline-derived CDR1 and CDR2 are PRHDT and FYEKMQ (reference sequence). Trimming took 0 bases from V and 7 from J, leaving 10 bases between them. The CDR3 loop spans 15 amino acids. The complete variable domain, with remaining parts taken from reference TRBV13 and TRBJ1-6, reads AAGVIQSPRHLIKEKRETATLKCYPIPRHDTVYWYQQGPGQDPQFLISFYEKMQSDKGSIPDRFSAQQFSDYHSELNMSSLELGDSALYFCASSLGRGWNSPLHFGNGTRLTVT.

The CDR3 region is CASTPPGGANVLTF. CDR3 in DNA: TGCGCCAGCACCCCGCCGGGGGGGGCCAACGTCCTGACTTTC. The rearrangement joins TRBV5-1 to TRBJ2-6; TRBD2 might be the D (5 bases). This CDR3 region has 14 residues. Trimming removed 6 bases at V and 4 bases at J, with 11 bases between. CDR1 and CDR2 (germline): SGHRS, YFSETQ.

The chain carries TRBV30 and TRBJ2-7, with D perhaps TRBD2 (5 bases). Germline assignment: CDR1 GTSNPN and CDR2 SVGIG (reference sequence). V lost 0 bases and J lost 0, with 15 bases in between. The CDR3 runs 16 residues. The CDR3 region is CAWSVHRGTSSYEQYF. The CDR3 region has the DNA TGTGCCTGGAGTGTACATCGGGGAACAAGCTCCTACGAGCAGTACTTC. Looking up the rest from reference TRBV30 and TRBJ2-7 gives the full variable domain: SQTIHQWPATLVQPVGSPLSLECTVEGTSNPNLYWYRQAAGRGLQLLFYSVGIGQISSEVPQNLSASRPQDRQFILSSKKLLLSDSGFYLCAWSVHRGTSSYEQYFGPGTRLTVT.

CDR3 residues: CASSPGFNEQFF. CDR3 nucleotides: TGTGCCAGCTCGCCAGGGTTTAATGAGCAGTTCTTC. The chain carries TRBV18 and TRBJ2-1, with D possibly TRBD1 on 5 matching bases. The CDR3 covers 12 residues. Germline CDR1 and CDR2: KGHSH and LQKENI. Between the trimmed V and J ends, which lost 6 bases and 7 bases, there was a span of 10 bases. Full variable domain (rest looked up from reference TRBV18 and TRBJ2-1): NAGVMQNPRHLVRRRGQEARLRCSPMKGHSHVYWYRQLPEEGLKFMVYLQKENIIDESGMPKERFSAEFPKEGPSILRIQQVVRGDSAAYFCASSPGFNEQFFGPGTRLTVL.

This clone has a single count. V usage is TRBV5-4 and J usage is TRBJ2-7, with D tentatively TRBD2 (7 bases). The CDR3 has 14 amino acids. With 4 bases removed from V and 3 bases from J, the gap between germline ends came to 14 bases. Germline loops: CDR1 SGHNT, CDR2 YYREEE (reference sequence). CDR3 residues: CASSRGGDNYEQYF. The CDR3, as DNA: TGTGCCAGCAGCAGGGGGGGCGATAACTACGAGCAGTACTTC.

V is TRBV5-1 and J is TRBJ2-2; D may be TRBD2 (5 bases). The ends were cut back, 0 bases at V and 6 bases at J, with 9 bases in the middle. The CDR3 sequence is 14 residues long. Germline CDR1 reads SGHRS; CDR2 reads YFSETQ. CDR3 sequence: CASSLEGSPGELFF. The CDR3 nucleotides are TGCGCCAGCAGCTTGGAAGGGAGTCCCGGGGAGCTGTTTTTT.

For this clone: Other DNA sequences in this sample translate to the same CDR3. J is TRBJ2-2 and V is TRBV5-1; D perhaps matches TRBD1 (5 bases). The CDR3 runs 14 residues. Germline V gene data show CDR1 as SGHRS and CDR2 as YFSETQ. V lost 4 bases and J lost 2, with 9 bases in between. The CDR3 spells CASSPQGNTGELFF. CDR3 in DNA: TGCGCCAGCAGCCCGCAGGGAAACACCGGGGAGCTGTTTTTT.

The chain has TRBV6-5 and TRBJ2-1, with D maybe TRBD1 (6 bases). Germline assignment: CDR1 MNHEY and CDR2 SVGAGI. CDR3 length: 13 amino acids. Trimming left V 6 bases short and J 3 bases short, with 9 bases between. The chain's CDR3 is CASRRTDYNEQFF. The CDR3 DNA follows: TGTGCCAGCAGGAGGACAGACTACAATGAGCAGTTCTTC.

This clone appeared once. V and J are TRBV30 and TRBJ1-5; TRBD1 matches at 9 bases. CDR1 GTSNPN and CDR2 SVGIG come from the germline V gene (reference sequence). The CDR3 runs 19 residues. With V trimmed by 3 bases and J by 6 bases, 21 bases remained unmatched. CDR3 amino acids: CAWSLRDRDSRGAVQPQHF. The DNA for the CDR3 is TGTGCCTGGAGCCTCCGGGACAGGGACTCTAGGGGGGCAGTTCAGCCCCAGCATTTT.

The gene calls are TRBV28 and TRBJ2-5, with a tentative D call TRBD1 (5 bases). Germline lookup yields CDR1 MDHEN and CDR2 SYDVKM. CDR3 length: 17 residues. The V and J ends lost 8 bases and 7 bases respectively, with 29 bases between them. CDR3: CASPPQMRQGWIRTQYF. The CDR3 DNA sequence: TGTGCCAGCCCCCCTCAGATGCGGCAGGGTTGGATTCGGACCCAGTACTTC. Full variable domain (outside the CDR3, taken from reference TRBV28 and TRBJ2-5): DVKVTQSSRYLVKRTGEKVFLECVQDMDHENMFWYRQDPGLGLRLIYFSYDVKMKEKGDIPEGYSVSREKKERFSLILESASTNQTSMYLCASPPQMRQGWIRTQYFGPGTRLLVL.

V usage is TRBV5-6 and J usage is TRBJ2-7; D possibly corresponds to TRBD1 (5 bases). The CDR3 is made up of 13 amino acids. From germline, CDR1 is SGHDT and CDR2 YYEEEE. Trimming removed 3 bases from V and 1 base from J, with 8 bases in between. CDR3 sequence reads: CASSSTVSYEQYF. DNA of the CDR3: TGTGCCAGCAGCTCGACAGTTTCCTACGAGCAGTACTTC.

The chain has TRBV6-1 and TRBJ2-2; D might be TRBD1 (6 bases). The CDR3 totals 13 residues. CDR1 and CDR2 (germline): MNHNS, SASEGT. V was trimmed by 8 bases and J by 7 bases, leaving 14 bases between them. The CDR3 DNA is TGTGCCAGCCGGACAGTGATGCACGGGGAGCTGTTTTTT. It yields the protein CASRTVMHGELFF.